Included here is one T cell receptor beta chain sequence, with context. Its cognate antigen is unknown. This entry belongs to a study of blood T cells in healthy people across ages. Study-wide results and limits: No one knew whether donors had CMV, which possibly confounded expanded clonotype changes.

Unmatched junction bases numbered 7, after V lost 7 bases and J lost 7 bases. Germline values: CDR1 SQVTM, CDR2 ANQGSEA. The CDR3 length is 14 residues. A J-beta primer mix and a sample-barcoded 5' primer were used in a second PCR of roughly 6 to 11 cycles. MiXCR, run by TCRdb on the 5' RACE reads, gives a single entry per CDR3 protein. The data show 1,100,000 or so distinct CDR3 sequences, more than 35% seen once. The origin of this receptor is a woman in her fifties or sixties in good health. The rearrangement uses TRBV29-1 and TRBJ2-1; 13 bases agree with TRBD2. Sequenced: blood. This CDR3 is CSARTSGSGNEQFF. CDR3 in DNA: TGCAGCGCGCGGACTAGCGGGAGTGGGAATGAGCAGTTCTTC.